The TCR beta chain under discussion was sequenced for a study of CD8 T cells in ankylosing spondylitis. Study results and caveats: CD8+ disease-linked clones were present at relatively low frequencies in blood. Both synovial fluid and blood in reactive arthritis had previously been reported to carry some motif variants. Within ankylosing spondylitis blood, a TCR beta motif made up of eight highly homologous variants appeared to be characteristic. Disease-linked clones reportedly concentrated significantly in matched ankylosing spondylitis synovial fluid.

By quantitative 5'-RACE with molecular barcodes, the TCR beta libraries were made. TCRdb passed the 5' RACE reads through MiXCR, listing each CDR3 protein once. The sample has about 500,000 distinct CDR3 sequences; approximately 11% are singletons. In this sample, this clonotype turned up many times. Its antigen is currently unknown. Germline CDR1 is SGHRS and CDR2 is YFSETQ. The CDR3 runs to 14 residues. V gave up 0 bases and J gave up 2 bases, with 7 bases separating them. Sequencing was carried out using blood, either unsorted or a sorted T cell fraction (not recorded which). This sequence was found in a male donor with ankylosing spondylitis. This chain uses TRBV5-1 with TRBJ2-3, with D possibly matching TRBD2 (5 bases). CDR3 DNA sequence: TGCGCCAGCAGCTTGGGGGGAGACACAGATACGCAGTATTTT. Translating it yields CASSLGGDTDTQYF.